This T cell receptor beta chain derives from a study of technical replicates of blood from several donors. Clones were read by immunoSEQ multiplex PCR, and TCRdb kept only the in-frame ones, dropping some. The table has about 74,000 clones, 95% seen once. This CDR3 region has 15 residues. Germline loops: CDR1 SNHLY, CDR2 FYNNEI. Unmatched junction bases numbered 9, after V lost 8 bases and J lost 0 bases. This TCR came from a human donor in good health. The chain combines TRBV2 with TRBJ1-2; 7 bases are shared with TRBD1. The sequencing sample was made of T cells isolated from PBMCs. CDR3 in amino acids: CASVTGAGANYGYTF. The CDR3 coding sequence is TGTGCCAGCGTAACAGGGGCTGGGGCTAACTATGGCTACACCTTC.